This TCR beta chain is drawn from a study of T-cell memory formation after mild COVID-19. Broader study findings: Clones that got smaller from day 15 to 85 had even CD4/CD8, while clones growing later tipped toward CD4+. Mainly in CM and EM were contracting CD4+ clones; CD8+ were in EMRA.

TCRdb re-derived calls from the 5' RACE reads in MiXCR, one entry per CDR3 protein. In the table there are roughly 320,000 distinct CDR3 sequences, approximately 29% of which are singletons. Worth noting for this clonotype: What it recognizes is unknown.

The CDR3 is 12 amino acids. V was clipped by 4 bases and J by 1 base, with 8 bases between them. CDR1 is SQVTM, CDR2 ANQGSEA, per germline. The V and J genes are TRBV29-1 and TRBJ2-7; perhaps TRBD1 as D (6 bases). Specimen: PBMCs or a T cell subset sorted from them (not recorded which). This clonotype originated in an adult woman who had mild COVID-19 (a few samples of this study predate the infection). Cell type and time point are not known. In DNA, the CDR3 is TGCAGCGTTGGAGACAGGTCCTACGAGCAGTACTTC. Protein product: CSVGDRSYEQYF.